This T cell receptor beta chain comes out of a study of blood T cell repertoires in COVID-19. Method: immunoSEQ multiplex PCR; TCRdb's copy keeps in-frame clones and lacks some. Of about 290,000 clones in the sample, around 85% were seen once. Trimming pared 0 bases from V and 3 bases from J, leaving 11 bases between. Germline-derived CDR1 and CDR2 are MGHRA and YSYEKL. This CDR3 is built from 16 residues. This rearrangement joins TRBV4-1 to TRBJ2-2; D is perhaps TRBD2 (5 bases). The TCR was taken from a woman in her 50s with active or convalescent COVID-19. Sample: peripheral blood. CDR3 residues: CASSQDIRRYTGELFF. Here the CDR3 DNA reads TGCGCCAGCAGCCAAGATATCCGGAGGTACACCGGGGAGCTGTTTTTT.